This section outlines one T cell receptor beta chain sequence together with its context. One entry per CDR3 protein, called by TCRdb with MiXCR from the RT-PCR reads. The data contain over 750,000 distinct CDR3 sequences, 21% of them seen just once; the ten biggest clones take up approximately 10%. This entry is derived from a study of response to subunit inactivated influenza vaccine. The V end was cut by 7 bases, the J end by 6 bases, with 21 bases between. In germline, CDR1 is MNHNS, CDR2 SASEGT. This CDR3 has 15 residues. The clonotype was recovered from a man aged 50-59 years who received an inactivated influenza vaccine. The input for sequencing was PBMCs from blood, taken roughly 5 days after vaccination. This chain joins TRBV6-1 and TRBJ1-2; the D is unclear. The DNA of the CDR3 is TGTGCCAGCAACCACAACACGGGCGCGAAGAATGGCTACACCTTC. Protein product: CASNHNTGAKNGYTF.